The T cell receptor beta chain described here comes from a study of OX40 agonist ivuxolimab in advanced cancers. Across the whole study: Three patients responded partially, comprising one with hepatocellular carcinoma and two with cutaneous melanoma.

To note about this clone: Its antigen is as yet unknown.

General study points: People who partly responded at 0.1-3.0 mg/kg had some of the least clonal expansion seen.

CDR3 length equals 13 residues. The germline V and J ends were trimmed by 6 bases and 6 bases, with 14 bases remaining between them. Germline V gene lookup returns CDR1 MGHDK and CDR2 SYGVNS. TCRdb's table, derived via immunoSEQ multiplex PCR, lists solely in-frame clones and lacks some. The sample lists 13,000 to 15,000 clones; about 76% were seen once. This sample comprised CD4+ or CD8+ T cells sorted from blood, obtained in a trial of the OX40 agonist ivuxolimab. This chain connects TRBV25-1 to TRBJ1-1; weak D call: TRBD1 (5 bases). This sequence was found in an adult with an advanced solid tumor such as melanoma, head and neck, liver or kidney cancer. The CDR3 sequence: CASSGGDYPEAFF. The DNA of the CDR3 is TGTGCCAGCAGCGGAGGGGATTACCCTGAAGCTTTCTTT.